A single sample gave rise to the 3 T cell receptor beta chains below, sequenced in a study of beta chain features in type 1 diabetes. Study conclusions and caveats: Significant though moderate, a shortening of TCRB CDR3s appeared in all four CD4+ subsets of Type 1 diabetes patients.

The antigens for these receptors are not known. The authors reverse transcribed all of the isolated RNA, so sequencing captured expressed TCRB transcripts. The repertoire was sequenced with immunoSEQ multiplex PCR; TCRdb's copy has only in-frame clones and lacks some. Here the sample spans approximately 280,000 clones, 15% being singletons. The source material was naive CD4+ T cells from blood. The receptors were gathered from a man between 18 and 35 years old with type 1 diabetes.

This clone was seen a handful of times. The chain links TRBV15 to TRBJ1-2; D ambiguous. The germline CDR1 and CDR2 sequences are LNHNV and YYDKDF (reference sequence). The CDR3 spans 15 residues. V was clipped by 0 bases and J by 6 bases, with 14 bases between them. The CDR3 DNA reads TGTGCCACCAGCAGAGATTGGGCGGGGAGCGATGGCTACACCTTC. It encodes CATSRDWAGSDGYTF.

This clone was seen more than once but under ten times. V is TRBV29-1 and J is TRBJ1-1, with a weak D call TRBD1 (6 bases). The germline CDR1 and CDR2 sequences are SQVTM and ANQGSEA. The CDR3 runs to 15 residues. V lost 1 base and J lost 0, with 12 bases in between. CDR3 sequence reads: CSVEGQEWMNTEAFF. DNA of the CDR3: TGCAGCGTTGAAGGACAGGAATGGATGAACACTGAAGCTTTCTTT. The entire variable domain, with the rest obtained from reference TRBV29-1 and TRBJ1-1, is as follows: SAVISQKPSRDICQRGTSLTIQCQVDSQVTMMFWYRQQPGQSLTLIATANQGSEATYESGFVIDKFPISRPNLTFSTLTVSNMSPEDSSIYLCSVEGQEWMNTEAFFGQGTRLTVV.

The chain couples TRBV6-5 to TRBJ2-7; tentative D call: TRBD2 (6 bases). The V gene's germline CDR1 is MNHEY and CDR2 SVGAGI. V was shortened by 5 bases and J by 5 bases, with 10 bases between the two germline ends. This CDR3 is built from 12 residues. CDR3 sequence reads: CASSPTRDEQYF. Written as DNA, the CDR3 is TGTGCCAGCAGTCCGACTAGGGACGAGCAGTACTTC.